These 8 T cell receptor beta chains were all obtained from the same sample, sequenced in a study of blood T cell repertoires in COVID-19. Data came from immunoSEQ multiplex PCR; TCRdb stores just in-frame clones and leaves some out. Counted here are about 160,000 clones, 92% occurring once; the ten biggest clones make up 4.8%. The sample comprised peripheral blood. The source is a man aged 30 to 45 with COVID-19, enrolled during active disease.

This chain connects TRBV24-1 to TRBJ2-4; 7 nucleotides line up with TRBD1. In germline, CDR1 is KGHDR, CDR2 SFDVKD. This CDR3 has 15 amino acids. J was trimmed by 8 bases and V by 4 bases; bases with no gene match: 10. CDR3 sequence: CATSDPGQAPHIQYF. CDR3 nucleotides: TGTGCCACCAGTGACCCCGGACAGGCCCCCCACATTCAGTACTTC.

The J gene is TRBJ2-1, the V gene TRBV29-1; D perhaps matches TRBD2 (6 bases). V lost 7 bases and J 3 bases, leaving 16 bases between the germline ends. The CDR3 sequence is 14 residues long. Germline values: CDR1 SQVTM, CDR2 ANQGSEA. Here the CDR3 DNA reads TGCAGCGCCGGGGGTGACCTCATCTACAATGAGCAGTTCTTC. Translating it yields CSAGGDLIYNEQFF.

The V gene is TRBV7-3, the J gene TRBJ2-7, with TRBD1 matching over 8 bases. CDR1 and CDR2 from the germline V gene are SGHTA and FQGTGA. V gave up 2 bases and J gave up 0 bases; unmatched junction bases: 0. The CDR3 contains 14 residues. CDR3 DNA sequence: TGTGCCAGCAGCTTAGGGACAGGCTCCTACGAGCAGTACTTC. It encodes CASSLGTGSYEQYF.

This clone has just a few counts. The rearrangement uses TRBV6-1 and TRBJ2-7, with D maybe TRBD1 (6 bases). This CDR3 is 15 amino acids long. CDR1 and CDR2 from the germline V gene are MNHNS and SASEGT. V was pared by 3 bases and J by 3 bases, with 15 bases between. The CDR3 loop is CASSEEAGAFYEQYF. CDR3 nucleotides: TGTGCCAGCAGTGAGGAAGCAGGGGCCTTCTACGAGCAGTACTTC.

The sample holds one count of this clone. The rearrangement uses TRBV5-1 and TRBJ2-5, with D unresolved. The CDR3 totals 16 residues. Germline V lookup: CDR1 SGHRS, CDR2 YFSETQ. V lost 0 bases, J lost 4 bases, and 16 bases lay in between. Here the CDR3 reads CASSLAGSGLGETQYF. DNA for the CDR3: TGCGCCAGCAGCTTGGCCGGGTCCGGGTTAGGAGAGACCCAGTACTTC.

The rearrangement uses TRBV19 and TRBJ1-2; D gene uncertain. The germline CDR1 and CDR2 sequences are LNHDA and SQIVND (reference sequence). The V gene lost 5 bases and the J gene lost 2 bases, with 12 bases spanning the gap. CDR3 length: 14 residues. CDR3 residues: CASSPLSANYGYTF. The DNA for the CDR3 is TGTGCCAGTAGTCCCCTATCCGCGAACTATGGCTACACCTTC.

The DNA for the CDR3 is TGTGCCAGCAGTTTTTCATGGGGACAGGTAGCCTACGAGCAGTACTTC. Amino acids: CASSFSWGQVAYEQYF. This chain joins TRBV27 and TRBJ2-7; 8 bases match TRBD1. V shed 3 bases and J 2 bases; nucleotides not matched to a gene: 9. This CDR3 spans 16 amino acids. Germline V lookup: CDR1 MNHEY, CDR2 SMNVEV (reference sequence).

This clone occurred once. In the same sample, other DNA sequences code for this CDR3. This chain connects TRBV9 to TRBJ1-2; TRBD1 agrees at 7 bases. The CDR3 is made up of 13 amino acids. V lost 5 bases, J lost 3 bases, and 4 bases stayed unmatched. Germline-derived CDR1 and CDR2 are SGDLS and YYNGEE. The CDR3 coding sequence is TGTGCCAGCAGTGCAGGACAGGACTATGGCTACACCTTC. This sequence encodes CASSAGQDYGYTF. Using reference TRBV9 and TRBJ1-2 for the parts outside the CDR3, the full variable domain is DSGVTQTPKHLITATGQRVTLRCSPRSGDLSVYWYQQSLDQGLQFLIQYYNGEERAKGNILERFSAQQFPDLHSELNLSSLELGDSALYFCASSAGQDYGYTFGSGTRLTVV.